The source of this T cell receptor beta chain is a study of PD-1 blockade in mismatch repair-deficient tumors. Mismatch repair deficiency was confirmed in all patients, by PCR or immunohistochemistry. Assay: immunoSEQ multiplex PCR; the TCRdb copy retains only in-frame clones and omits some. The sample has about 68,000 clones; 60% to 80% are singletons. Remarks on this clone: The antigen is unknown.

Points from the study as a whole: Tumor-resident clones, often undetectable pretreatment in blood, expanded then contracted after pembrolizumab.

The sample consisted of peripheral blood, taken 2 weeks after starting pembrolizumab. The clonotype comes from an adult with mismatch repair-deficient cancer.

The CDR3 region has the DNA TGTGCCAGCAGCCCCCTGGACAGGCTTTACACCGGGGAGCTGTTTTTT. This encodes CASSPLDRLYTGELFF. The chain links TRBV7-9 to TRBJ2-2, with 7 positions matching TRBD1. Germline V lookup: CDR1 SEHNR, CDR2 FQNEAQ (reference sequence). The CDR3 is 16 residues long. V trimming: 5 bases; J trimming: 3 bases; junction bases outside the gene matches: 9.